This entry is about one T cell receptor (beta chain). The specificity of this receptor is unknown. No per-base quality is available; no much larger clone lies one base away. The sample belongs to a study of response to subunit inactivated influenza vaccine (dated by TCRdb to 2016 to 2019). Broadly, across the study: The study used deep quantitative T cell receptor repertoire profiling to track responses to a trivalent subunit inactivated influenza vaccine. Paper-wide results and their limitations: The authors suggested that each seasonal influenza vaccination may recruit only a limited number of new T cells.

Counted from cysteine to phenylalanine, this CDR3 has 15 amino acids. CDR3 DNA is the only sequence kept; it has 45 bases, read in frame from the first base. CDR1 and CDR2, per the germline V gene (reference sequence), are MNHEY and SMNVEV. The receptor library was made with RT-PCR. Sequencing used an Illumina HiSeq 2500. TCRdb reran the public reads through fastp at Q25 and MiXCR, keeping productive beta chains. CDR3 protein sequences are deduplicated, and each keeps its most common genes and DNA. This sample has about 500,000 distinct CDR3 sequences in its table, and approximately 16% of those were observed once. The ten largest clones take up less than 4% of the sample.

The sequence is built from TRBV27 and TRBJ2-5; 11 bases in the junction line up with TRBD2. Sequenced material: CD4+ T cells sorted from PBMCs, taken less than 25 months after vaccination. This clonotype originated in a man in his fifties or sixties who received an inactivated influenza vaccine. Donor details come from another sample of the same person, matched by shared clones. The DNA is TGTGCGAGCGGAGAACTCGGACTAGCGGGAGAGACCCAGTACTTC. It specifies CASGELGLAGETQYF.